This T cell receptor (beta chain) was captured in a study of blood T cell repertoires in COVID-19. The protocol was immunoSEQ multiplex PCR, while the TCRdb copy is restricted to in-frame clones and leaves out a portion. Among over 75,000 clones listed, 90% to 95% were seen once. The CDR3 sequence is 17 residues long. CDR1 and CDR2 (germline): SNHLY, FYNNEI. The junction had 9 bases not matched to a gene; V was cut back by 6 bases and J by 3 bases. The chain is built from TRBV2 and TRBJ2-3; 13 bases match TRBD2. Sequenced input: peripheral blood. The receptor was derived from a man aged 60 to 75 with acute or convalescent COVID-19. The CDR3: CASRRWTSGSGTDTQYF. The CDR3 DNA reads as TGTGCCAGCAGGAGGTGGACTAGCGGGAGTGGTACAGATACGCAGTATTTT.